Following are 30 T cell receptor beta chains from one sample sequenced in a study of shared clonotypes between healthy human individuals. Produced via immunoSEQ multiplex PCR; TCRdb's table is partial and in-frame only. Of about 660,000 clones in the sample, roughly 70% were seen once. The sequencing sample was made of memory CD4+ T cells sorted from blood. Described subset: CD45RA-negative fraction. The origin of the receptors is a woman in her twenties or thirties in good health.

This clone showed up just a few times. This chain joins TRBV5-6 and TRBJ1-1; D ambiguous. The V and J ends lost 0 bases and 5 bases respectively, with 5 bases between them. CDR1 is SGHDT, CDR2 YYEEEE, per germline. The length of the CDR3 is 12 residues. CDR3 amino acids: CASSLEGTEAFF. CDR3 bases: TGTGCCAGCAGCTTGGAAGGTACTGAAGCTTTCTTT. The full variable domain, with the rest looked up from reference TRBV5-6 and TRBJ1-1, is DAGVTQSPTHLIKTRGQQVTLRCSPKSGHDTVSWYQQALGQGPQFIFQYYEEEERQRGNFPDRFSGHQFPNYSSELNVNALLLGDSALYLCASSLEGTEAFFGQGTRLTVV.

This chain links TRBV19 with TRBJ2-3, with 8 nucleotides matching TRBD2. The CDR3 length is 15 residues. CDR1 and CDR2 from the germline V gene are LNHDA and SQIVND (reference sequence). V shed 2 bases and J 3 bases; nucleotides not matched to a gene: 4. CDR3 nucleotides: TGTGCCAGTAGTATAAAAGCGGGAGCGACAGATACGCAGTATTTT. It is translated as CASSIKAGATDTQYF.

This clone was seen a few times. CDR3 region: CASSFRVHQPQHF. Here the CDR3 DNA reads TGTGCCAGCAGTTTTCGGGTGCATCAGCCCCAGCATTTT. The rearrangement uses TRBV27 and TRBJ1-5; unclear D gene. The germline V gene encodes CDR1 MNHEY and CDR2 SMNVEV (reference sequence). CDR3 length: 13 residues. The V end lost 3 bases, the J end lost 5 bases, and 8 bases lay between the germline ends.

The genes are TRBV6-5 and TRBJ2-7; 8 nucleotides match TRBD1. There are 14 residues in the CDR3. Per germline, CDR1 MNHEY and CDR2 SVGAGI. J lost 3 bases, V lost 3 bases, and 4 bases had no gene match. The CDR3 sequence: CASSYDRGYYEQYF. The CDR3 DNA reads TGTGCCAGCAGTTATGACAGGGGTTACTACGAGCAGTACTTC.

This clone was detected only a few times. The V call is TRBV5-6, the J call TRBJ2-5, with 7 bases fitting TRBD2. Germline trimming cut 5 bases from V and 4 bases from J; bases unmatched to any gene: 14. CDR3 length: 16 amino acids. Germline V gene lookup returns CDR1 SGHDT and CDR2 YYEEEE. CDR3 in DNA: TGTGCCAGCAGTCAGAAGTTCGGACTAGTTGGAGAGACCCAGTACTTC. Protein: CASSQKFGLVGETQYF.

This clone was recorded at least ten times. This chain uses TRBV7-2 with TRBJ2-1; TRBD2 agrees at 8 bases. Per the germline V gene, CDR1 is SGHTA and CDR2 is FQGNSA. The CDR3 is 14 amino acids. The V and J ends lost 3 bases and 9 bases, in that order; junction bases with no gene match: 7. The DNA of the CDR3 is TGTGCCAGCAGCTTGGACGGGAGGGCCGGTGAGCAGTTCTTC. It codes for CASSLDGRAGEQFF.

This clone appeared a few times. The gene calls are TRBV28 and TRBJ1-2; no clear D gene. Germline lookup yields CDR1 MDHEN and CDR2 SYDVKM. Between the trimmed V and J ends, which lost 5 bases and 8 bases, there was a span of 18 bases. This CDR3 comprises 14 residues. For the CDR3, the DNA is TGTGCCAGCAGTCCCTCGGGATCCCGGAAAGGCTACACCTTC. Translated: CASSPSGSRKGYTF.

V gene TRBV5-1 combines with J gene TRBJ2-1; D call uncertain. CDR3 size: 12 residues. The V end was cut by 4 bases, the J end by 9 bases, with 11 bases between. Germline V gives CDR1 SGHRS, CDR2 YFSETQ. CDR3 coding DNA: TGCGCCAGCAGCGACTCAGGAGTTGAGCAGTTCTTC. Its translation: CASSDSGVEQFF.

The chain is built from TRBV25-1 and TRBJ2-7, with 11 bases aligning to TRBD1. V lost 3 bases and J lost 6; bases outside the gene matches: 13. The CDR3 contains 17 residues. Germline CDR1 and CDR2: MGHDK and SYGVNS. The CDR3 loop reads CASSDNARDRGVREQYF. CDR3 nucleotides: TGTGCCAGCAGTGATAACGCCCGGGACAGGGGGGTCCGCGAGCAGTACTTC.

This clone is labeled medium-sized. This chain uses TRBV5-1 with TRBJ1-1; D is unresolved. Germline CDR1 SGHRS, CDR2 YFSETQ. The CDR3 sequence is 16 residues long. Trimming removed 4 bases at V and 4 bases at J, with 20 bases between. CDR3 sequence reads: CASSALQLGVGTEAFF. As DNA, the CDR3 is TGCGCCAGCAGCGCCCTGCAACTCGGGGTGGGCACTGAAGCTTTCTTT.

This clone came up once. The V call is TRBV6-1, the J call TRBJ2-3; no definite D call. V lost 3 bases, J lost 0 bases, and 1 base lay in between. This CDR3 has 12 residues. Germline V gene data show CDR1 as MNHNS and CDR2 as SASEGT. The CDR3 DNA follows: TGTGCCAGCAGTGACAGCACAGATACGCAGTATTTT. This codes for CASSDSTDTQYF.

The chain links TRBV27 to TRBJ2-7, with TRBD2 as a possible D gene (5 bases). CDR1 MNHEY and CDR2 SMNVEV come from the germline V gene (reference sequence). V was clipped by 7 bases and J by 6 bases, with 19 bases between them. This CDR3 has 14 residues. The CDR3, as DNA: TGTGCCAGCAAACGAGATGCTAGCTTGGGCGAGCAGTACTTC. This codes for CASKRDASLGEQYF.

The V call is TRBV11-2, the J call TRBJ2-1, with 9 bases identical to TRBD1. The V gene's germline CDR1 is SGHAT and CDR2 FQNNGV. This CDR3 is 15 amino acids long. Trimming removed 5 bases from V and 3 bases from J; junction bases left unmatched: 5. The CDR3 DNA is TGTGCCAGCAGCCGGGACAGGGCGCACTACAATGAGCAGTTCTTC. Protein: CASSRDRAHYNEQFF.

This clone came up once. The gene calls are TRBV30 and TRBJ1-5, with a tentative D call TRBD1 (5 bases). The CDR3 covers 13 residues. Per the germline V gene, CDR1 is GTSNPN and CDR2 is SVGIG (reference sequence). The ends were cut back, 1 base at V and 7 bases at J, with 11 bases in the middle. DNA for the CDR3: TGTGCCTGGAGTGGGGACGCGGGACAGCCCCAGCATTTT. Translated: CAWSGDAGQPQHF.

The gene calls are TRBV4-1 and TRBJ1-4; D may be TRBD1 (5 bases). V lost 0 bases to trimming and J lost 8 bases, with 13 bases between them. Germline values: CDR1 MGHRA, CDR2 YSYEKL. CDR3 size: 15 residues. The CDR3 loop is CASSQEGGDSEKLFF. The CDR3 nucleotides are TGCGCCAGCAGCCAAGAGGGTGGTGACAGCGAAAAACTGTTTTTT.

V and J are TRBV2 and TRBJ2-3; TRBD1 might be the D (5 bases). The CDR3 is 14 residues long. CDR1 SNHLY and CDR2 FYNNEI come from the germline V gene. The germline V and J ends were trimmed by 4 bases and 3 bases, with 11 bases remaining between them. Here the CDR3 DNA reads TGTGCCAGCAGTGCAGGGTCGGTGACAGATACGCAGTATTTT. It translates to CASSAGSVTDTQYF.

The V call is TRBV4-2, the J call TRBJ2-7; unclear D gene. V was cut by 5 bases and J by 4 bases, with 6 bases left in between. Germline loops: CDR1 LGHNA, CDR2 YNFKEQ. The CDR3 runs 11 residues. The CDR3 DNA follows: TGTGCCAGCAGCTTGGCGTACGAGCAGTACTTC. Its translation is CASSLAYEQYF.

V is TRBV4-1 and J is TRBJ2-7; TRBD2 agrees at 10 bases. The trim removed 2 bases at V and 3 bases at J, leaving 7 bases unmatched. Germline CDR1 is MGHRA and CDR2 is YSYEKL. CDR3 length equals 16 residues. The CDR3 DNA reads TGCGCCAGCAGCCAACTACTAGCGGGGAGCAACTACGAGCAGTACTTC. This codes for CASSQLLAGSNYEQYF.

This clone was observed once. This chain joins TRBV10-3 and TRBJ1-1; D call uncertain. The V and J ends lost 6 bases and 3 bases respectively, with 11 bases between them. In germline, CDR1 is ENHRY, CDR2 SYGVKD. The CDR3 is 13 amino acids. This chain's CDR3 is CAIRTDPDTEAFF. The DNA of the CDR3 is TGTGCCATCAGAACTGATCCCGACACTGAAGCTTTCTTT.

The rearrangement uses TRBV27 and TRBJ2-7; 9 bases align to TRBD2. V was clipped by 5 bases and J by 3 bases; unmatched bases: 5. The CDR3 runs to 14 residues. The germline V gene has CDR1 MNHEY and CDR2 SMNVEV (reference sequence). CDR3 region: CASSVAGVGYEQYF. DNA for the CDR3: TGTGCCAGCAGTGTAGCGGGGGTGGGCTACGAGCAGTACTTC.

The chain uses TRBV7-6 and TRBJ2-2; tentatively, D is TRBD2 (6 bases). The CDR3 runs to 16 residues. Germline V lookup: CDR1 SGHVS, CDR2 FNYEAQ. V was shortened by 5 bases and J by 0 bases, with 13 bases between the two germline ends. The CDR3 protein is CASSPRRASNTGELFF. The CDR3 coding sequence is TGTGCCAGCAGCCCCCGGAGGGCCTCGAACACCGGGGAGCTGTTTTTT.

V usage is TRBV27 and J usage is TRBJ2-7; D is unresolved. The CDR3 is 11 amino acids. Germline values: CDR1 MNHEY, CDR2 SMNVEV (reference sequence). The V end lost 8 bases, the J end lost 7 bases, and 12 bases lay between the germline ends. CDR3 nucleotide sequence: TGTGCCAGCGGCAGAGTGGAAGAGCAGTACTTC. This sequence encodes CASGRVEEQYF.

J is TRBJ1-5 and V is TRBV30; TRBD1 matches at 12 bases. The CDR3 is made up of 20 amino acids. Germline lookup yields CDR1 GTSNPN and CDR2 SVGIG (reference sequence). With 5 bases clipped from V and 0 bases from J, the junction kept 17 bases outside the gene matches. Written as DNA, the CDR3 is TGTGCCTGGGCGATACTGCGGGGACAGGGGGCGGTTTGTAGCAATCAGCCCCAGCATTTT. Protein sequence: CAWAILRGQGAVCSNQPQHF.

The V call is TRBV19, the J call TRBJ1-5, with TRBD1 as a possible D gene (6 bases). Germline V CDR1 and CDR2: LNHDA, SQIVND (reference sequence). The CDR3 is 13 amino acids. V lost 6 bases, J lost 5 bases, and 11 bases lay in between. CDR3 bases: TGTGCCAGTAGGGACAGTTACGATCAGCCCCAGCATTTT. Translated: CASRDSYDQPQHF.

This chain uses TRBV7-6 with TRBJ2-1; D possibly corresponds to TRBD1 (5 bases). The CDR3 loop spans 13 amino acids. CDR1 and CDR2 from the germline V gene are SGHVS and FNYEAQ. Between the trimmed V and J ends, which lost 5 bases and 8 bases, there was a span of 13 bases. CDR3: CASSATWGYEQFF. CDR3 nucleotide sequence: TGTGCCAGCAGCGCCACGTGGGGCTATGAGCAGTTCTTC.

This clone was counted ten times or more. V usage is TRBV28 and J usage is TRBJ2-3; 10 nucleotides match TRBD2. This CDR3 region has 19 residues. The junction had 14 bases not matched to a gene; V was cut back by 1 base and J by 4 bases. Germline assignment: CDR1 MDHEN and CDR2 SYDVKM. CDR3 bases: TGTGCCAGCAGTTTATTCAGGCCATCTAGCGGGAGATCGTCAGATACGCAGTATTTT. As protein: CASSLFRPSSGRSSDTQYF.

The chain links TRBV7-9 to TRBJ2-3; 9 positions match TRBD1. V lost 2 bases and J lost 2; bases outside the gene matches: 5. This CDR3 is 16 amino acids long. Germline CDR1 and CDR2: SEHNR and FQNEAQ (reference sequence). The CDR3 coding sequence is TGTGCCAGCAGCTTAACAGGGGGCCGGCCCACAGATACGCAGTATTTT. Translating it yields CASSLTGGRPTDTQYF.

The chain is built from TRBV7-2 and TRBJ2-3; possibly TRBD1 for D (6 bases). Germline CDR1 and CDR2: SGHTA and FQGNSA. Between the trimmed V and J ends, which lost 6 bases and 4 bases, there was a span of 14 bases. There are 14 residues in the CDR3. The CDR3 DNA reads as TGTGCCAGCAGTCTCCGGACAGTCCCAGATACGCAGTATTTT. Protein: CASSLRTVPDTQYF.

As DNA, the CDR3 is TGCGCCAGCAGCCAAGATTATGCCCTCACAGGCTTCGGAGATACGCAGTATTTT. It encodes CASSQDYALTGFGDTQYF. This chain links TRBV4-1 with TRBJ2-3; TRBD1 is a possible D gene (5 bases). V lost 0 bases to trimming and J lost 5 bases, with 21 bases between them. CDR3 length: 18 amino acids. Germline V gives CDR1 MGHRA, CDR2 YSYEKL.

This clone was counted only a few times. CDR3: CASSPSLALEQFF. As DNA, the CDR3 is TGTGCCAGCAGCCCGTCACTAGCGCTGGAGCAGTTCTTC. The gene calls are TRBV11-2 and TRBJ2-1, with TRBD2 matching over 7 bases. J gave up 10 bases and V 5 bases, and 8 bases lay outside the gene matches. CDR1 is SGHAT and CDR2 is FQNNGV in the germline V gene. The CDR3 is 13 residues long.